This TCR beta chain was identified during a study of vaccination effects on CD4 cells after COVID-19. Across the study: Two convalescent patients were sampled 16 days and one week before vaccination.

Antigen-specific CD4+ T cells were first expanded with viral peptide pools by the ViraFEST assay and only then sequenced. CD4+ T cells were isolated after about nine days of culture. The person was diagnosed with PCR-confirmed SARS-CoV-2 infection between March and December 2020. Both day 3 and day 7 saw half the medium replaced with IL-2 medium. TCRdb's copy holds only in-frame clones and misses some; the assay was immunoSEQ multiplex PCR. This sample has under 25,000 clones, with around four fifths found just once. Findings and limits, study-wide: Marked clonal contraction of both clone types appeared late after vaccination. Mainly new clones induced by vaccination were found among post-vaccine spike-reactive clones in convalescents.

CDR3 size: 15 residues. Trimming removed 0 bases from V and 9 bases from J; junction bases left unmatched: 7. CDR1 MNHEY and CDR2 SVGAGI come from the germline V gene. A word on this clone: The antigen remains undetermined.

The rearrangement uses TRBV6-5 and TRBJ2-2, with TRBD1 matching over 7 bases. Sequencing used CD4+ T cells from PBMCs cultured with SARS-CoV-2 spike peptides, obtained before COVID-19 vaccination. This sequence was found in a human donor who had a prior SARS-CoV-2 infection. The CDR3 protein is CASSYSRQGDRELFF. The CDR3 DNA sequence: TGTGCCAGCAGTTACTCGAGGCAGGGGGACCGGGAGCTGTTTTTT.